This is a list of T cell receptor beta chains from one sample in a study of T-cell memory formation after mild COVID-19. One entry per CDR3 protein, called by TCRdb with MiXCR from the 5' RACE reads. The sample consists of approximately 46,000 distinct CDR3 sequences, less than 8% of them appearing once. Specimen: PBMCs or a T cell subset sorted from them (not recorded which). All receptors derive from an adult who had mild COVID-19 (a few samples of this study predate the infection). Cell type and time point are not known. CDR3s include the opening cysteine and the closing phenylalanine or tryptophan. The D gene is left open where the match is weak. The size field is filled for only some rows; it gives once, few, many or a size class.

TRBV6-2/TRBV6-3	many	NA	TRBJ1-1	CASSYAGRLFLTEAFF	TGTGCCAGCAGTTACGCGGGACGGCTGTTTCTGACTGAAGCTTTCTTT
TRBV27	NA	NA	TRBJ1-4	CASSLKVGEKLFF	TGTGCCAGCAGTTTGAAGGTTGGTGAAAAACTGTTTTTT
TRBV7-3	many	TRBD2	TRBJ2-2	CASSPPGGDTGELFF	TGTGCCAGCAGCCCCCCGGGGGGGGACACCGGGGAGCTGTTTTTT
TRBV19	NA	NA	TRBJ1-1	CASSIRQQNTEAFF	TGTGCCAGTAGTATACGACAGCAGAACACTGAAGCTTTCTTT
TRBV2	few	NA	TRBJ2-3	CASSEAPFPPSTDTQYF	TGTGCCAGCAGTGAAGCTCCTTTTCCCCCTAGCACAGATACGCAGTATTTT
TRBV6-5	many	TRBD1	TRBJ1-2	CASSYSRTGAVGYGYTF	TGTGCCAGCAGTTACTCCCGGACAGGTGCCGTGGGGTATGGCTACACCTTC
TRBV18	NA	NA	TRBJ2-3	CASSPPGGGGTDTQYF	TGTGCCAGCTCACCACCCGGGGGAGGTGGCACAGATACGCAGTATTTT
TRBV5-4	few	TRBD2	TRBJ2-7	CASSLVRGRPANEQYF	TGTGCCAGCAGCTTGGTTCGCGGGAGGCCGGCCAACGAGCAGTACTTC
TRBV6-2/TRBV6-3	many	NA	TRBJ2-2	CASSYSRTGELFF	TGTGCCAGCAGTTACTCGAGGACCGGGGAGCTGTTTTTT
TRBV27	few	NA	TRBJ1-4	CASTEWGGAGIEKLFF	TGTGCCAGCACCGAGTGGGGGGGCGCAGGGATTGAAAAACTGTTTTTT
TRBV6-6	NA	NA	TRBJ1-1	CANRALNTEAFF	TGTGCCAACCGGGCCTTGAACACTGAAGCTTTCTTT
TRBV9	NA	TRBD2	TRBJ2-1	CASSSHRGGQFF	TGTGCCAGCAGCTCACACCGGGGGGGTCAGTTCTTC
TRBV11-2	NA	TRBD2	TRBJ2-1	CASSLDHAGGGNEQFF	TGTGCCAGCAGCTTAGATCACGCGGGAGGTGGCAATGAGCAGTTCTTC
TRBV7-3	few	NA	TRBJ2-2	CASSNGVNTGELFF	TGTGCCAGCAGCAACGGGGTGAACACCGGGGAGCTGTTTTTT
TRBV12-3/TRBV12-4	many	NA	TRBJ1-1	CASSRGENEAFF	TGTGCCAGCAGTCGAGGGGAAAATGAAGCTTTCTTT
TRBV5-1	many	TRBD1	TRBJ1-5	CASSLGQGDQPQHF	TGCGCCAGCAGCTTAGGACAGGGGGATCAGCCCCAGCATTTT
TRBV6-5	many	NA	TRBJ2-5	CASSGGETQYF	TGTGCCAGCAGTGGCGGAGAGACCCAGTACTTC
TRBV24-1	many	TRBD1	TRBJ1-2	CATSDLAGQGDYGYTF	TGTGCCACCAGTGACTTAGCGGGACAGGGGGACTATGGCTACACCTTC
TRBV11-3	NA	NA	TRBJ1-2	CASSSRGSGDYGYTF	TGTGCCAGCAGTTCCCGAGGTTCAGGGGACTATGGCTACACCTTC
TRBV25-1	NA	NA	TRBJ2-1	CATAEGLGNEQFF	TGTGCCACCGCCGAGGGCTTAGGCAATGAGCAGTTCTTC
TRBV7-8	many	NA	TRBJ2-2	CASGRWQGTGELFF	TGTGCCAGCGGCCGGTGGCAGGGGACCGGGGAGCTGTTTTTT
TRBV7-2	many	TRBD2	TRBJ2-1	CASSTPGLAGSSYNEQFF	TGTGCCAGCAGCACCCCGGGACTAGCGGGGTCCTCCTACAATGAGCAGTTCTTC